The entry below describes one TCR beta chain. This specimen comes from a study of blood T cell repertoires in COVID-19. About the study: T cells, B-cell-depleted T cells, or PBMCs provided the cDNA or gDNA that served as material.

Original processing notes: Researchers report that nucleated cell counts were estimated from reference gene primer amplification. Here immunoSEQ multiplex PCR was the method, and the copy in TCRdb shows in-frame clones only, minus some. V, J and clone size derive from that table, while D and trimming were established from the DNA sequence. Of 55,000 to 90,000 clones in the sample, about four fifths were seen once. With 5 bases clipped from V and 5 bases from J, the junction kept 5 bases outside the gene matches. The CDR3 consists of 14 residues. Germline V lookup: CDR1 MNHNY, CDR2 SVGAGI (reference sequence).

This receptor was identified in a woman aged 70 to 79 with acute or convalescent COVID-19. The rearrangement uses TRBV6-6 and TRBJ1-4; 7 nucleotides align to TRBD1. Sequencing used peripheral blood. CDR3 sequence (DNA): TGTGCCAGCAGTCAACAGGGGCTAAATGAAAAACTGTTTTTT. It is translated as CASSQQGLNEKLFF.